The clone carrying this TCR beta chain was detected ten times or more. The sample originates from a study of regulatory T cells in long-lasting Graves disease. Time point defined: newly diagnosed GD, antithyroid drugs for less than 3 months. Extracted RNA from PBMCs served as the source of the TCR library. Building the TCR beta libraries relied on iRepertoire HTBI primers, and CDR3 regions underwent Arm-PCR. TCRdb itself ran the multiplex PCR reads through MiXCR, one entry per CDR3 protein. Of about 400,000 distinct CDR3 sequences listed, approximately 16% are singletons. The same data also went into a second study, on T cells in Graves' hyperthyroidism and ophthalmopathy. That report notes: Graves' hyperthyroidism was deemed stable absent ophthalmopathy progression within 18 months.

Here the sequenced sample was peripheral blood mononuclear cells (PBMCs), taken at new diagnosis, from a patient treated with antithyroid drugs. This TCR derives from a woman aged 40 to 50 with Graves disease.

CDR3 sequence: CASTMWGATDTQYF. CDR3 nucleotide sequence: TGTGCCAGCACCATGTGGGGGGCCACAGATACGCAGTATTTT. V is TRBV11-2 and J is TRBJ2-3; D possibly matches TRBD1 or TRBD2 (6 bases each). The V and J ends lost 7 bases and 2 bases respectively, with 13 bases between them. The CDR3 runs to 14 residues. Germline V lookup: CDR1 SGHAT, CDR2 FQNNGV.